The 25 T cell receptor beta chains presented below share a single source sample, sequenced in a study of blood T cell repertoires in COVID-19. Profiling relied on immunoSEQ multiplex PCR, and the TCRdb table lists in-frame clones only, not all of them. The sample yields under 500,000 clones, approximately 90% seen once. The sample comprised PBMCs or T cells enriched from blood (not recorded which). These receptors were collected from a man between 25 and 39 years old who had recovered from COVID-19.

Points on this clone: Other DNA variants within this sample encode the same CDR3. The genes are TRBV7-9 and TRBJ1-6; D is possibly TRBD1 (6 bases). The CDR3 is 17 residues long. Trimming left V 1 base short and J 0 bases short, with 10 bases between. Germline V gene data show CDR1 as SEHNR and CDR2 as FQNEAQ (reference sequence). Written as DNA, the CDR3 is TGTGCCAGCAGCTTAGGTGGGGGCAGCTCCTATAATTCACCCCTCCACTTT. This codes for CASSLGGGSSYNSPLHF.

The rearrangement links TRBV7-9 to TRBJ2-7; the D is unclear. Germline V CDR1 and CDR2: SEHNR, FQNEAQ (reference sequence). Trimming pared 5 bases from V and 5 bases from J, leaving 7 bases between. The CDR3 length is 11 residues. CDR3 sequence reads: CASSPSHEQYF. CDR3 DNA: TGTGCCAGCAGCCCGTCCCACGAGCAGTACTTC.

Comments on this clone: Relative to the germline gene, one junction end is altered; a read error may explain this. The genes are TRBV5-3 and TRBJ2-1; 11 bases map to TRBD2. TRBV5-3 is recorded as an ORF, its role being uncertain. The CDR3 totals 17 residues. This CDR3 is CVRSPPRTSGYYNEQFF. In DNA form, the CDR3 reads TGTGTCAGAAGCCCACCCCGGACTAGCGGGTACTACAATGAGCAGTTCTTC.

The CDR3 DNA reads TGTGCCAGCTCACCAGGGACACACAACGAAGCTTTCTTT. Translated, it gives CASSPGTHNEAFF. The V gene is TRBV18, the J gene TRBJ1-1, with a weak D call TRBD1 (6 bases). The V gene lost 2 bases and the J gene lost 8 bases, with 12 bases spanning the gap. Germline CDR1 and CDR2: KGHSH and LQKENI. The CDR3 has 13 residues.

The chain uses TRBV2 and TRBJ1-6; 8 nucleotides agree with TRBD1. CDR3 length: 15 residues. Germline V gene data show CDR1 as SNHLY and CDR2 as FYNNEI. The V segment lost 7 bases and the J segment 8 bases; nucleotides outside the gene matches: 10. The chain's CDR3 is CASIDRGLVDSPLHF. The CDR3 nucleotides are TGTGCCAGCATAGACAGGGGCTTAGTGGATTCACCCCTCCACTTT.

This clone was observed once. The CDR3 sequence is CASSPGLAGGETQYF. DNA of the CDR3: TGTGCCAGCAGCCCGGGACTAGCGGGAGGAGAGACCCAGTACTTC. The chain employs TRBV25-1 and TRBJ2-5; TRBD2 matches 15 bases. There are 15 residues in the CDR3. Germline V CDR1 and CDR2: MGHDK, SYGVNS. V dropped 6 bases and J dropped 4; count of bases not matched to a gene: 3.

The J gene is TRBJ1-5, the V gene TRBV5-1, with D possibly matching TRBD1 (5 bases). CDR1 is SGHRS and CDR2 is YFSETQ in the germline V gene. This CDR3 comprises 14 residues. V lost 0 bases, J lost 5 bases, and 9 bases lay in between. The CDR3 spells CASSLAGRDQPQHF. DNA for the CDR3: TGCGCCAGCAGCTTGGCAGGGCGCGATCAGCCCCAGCATTTT. Full variable domain (missing parts from reference TRBV5-1 and TRBJ1-5): KAGVTQTPRYLIKTRGQQVTLSCSPISGHRSVSWYQQTPGQGLQFLFEYFSETQRNKGNFPGRFSGRQFSNSRSEMNVSTLELGDSALYLCASSLAGRDQPQHFGDGTRLSIL.

The V and J genes are TRBV7-7 and TRBJ2-2, with 7 bases identical to TRBD1. The CDR3 loop spans 13 amino acids. With V trimmed by 4 bases and J by 7 bases, 3 bases remained unmatched. Germline lookup yields CDR1 SSHAT and CDR2 FNYEAQ (reference sequence). CDR3 sequence (DNA): TGTGCCAGCAGCTCCAGACAGGGCGGGGAGCTGTTTTTT. This sequence encodes CASSSRQGGELFF. Full variable domain (missing parts from reference TRBV7-7 and TRBJ2-2): GAGVSQSPRYKVTKRGQDVTLRCDPISSHATLYWYQQALGQGPEFLTYFNYEAQPDKSGLPSDRFSAERPEGSISTLTIQRTEQRDSAMYRCASSSRQGGELFFGEGSRLTVL.

The DNA of the CDR3 is TGTGCCAGCAGCACCGGGACTAGTACATACGAGCAGTACTTC. It translates to CASSTGTSTYEQYF. The rearrangement uses TRBV11-2 and TRBJ2-7; TRBD2 matches 8 bases. The length of the CDR3 is 14 residues. CDR1 is SGHAT and CDR2 is FQNNGV in the germline V gene. J was trimmed by 4 bases and V by 5 bases; bases with no gene match: 7.

J is TRBJ1-1 and V is TRBV7-3; D unclear. CDR1 is SGHTA, CDR2 FQGTGA, per germline. The CDR3 covers 11 residues. With 7 bases removed from V and 2 bases from J, the gap between germline ends came to 5 bases. The CDR3 nucleotides are TGTGCCAGCAAATCTAACACTGAAGCTTTCTTT. Translated, it gives CASKSNTEAFF. Based on the CDR3 plus reference TRBV7-3 and TRBJ1-1, the full variable domain is GAGVSQTPSNKVTEKGKYVELRCDPISGHTALYWYRQSLGQGPEFLIYFQGTGAADDSGLPNDRFFAVRPEGSVSTLKIQRTERGDSAVYLCASKSNTEAFFGQGTRLTVV.

V gene TRBV7-9 combines with J gene TRBJ1-2; D is uncertain. CDR1 SEHNR and CDR2 FQNEAQ come from the germline V gene (reference sequence). The CDR3 sequence is 12 residues long. V lost 5 bases and J lost 3, with 7 bases in between. CDR3 sequence reads: CASSNRDYGYTF. The CDR3, as DNA: TGTGCCAGCAGCAACCGGGACTATGGCTACACCTTC. Using reference TRBV7-9 and TRBJ1-2 for the parts outside the CDR3, the full variable domain is DTGVSQNPRHKITKRGQNVTFRCDPISEHNRLYWYRQTLGQGPEFLTYFQNEAQLEKSRLLSDRFSAERPKGSFSTLEIQRTEQGDSAMYLCASSNRDYGYTFGSGTRLTVV.

The rearrangement uses TRBV4-2 and TRBJ2-6, with 7 bases that match TRBD1. The length of the CDR3 is 16 residues. CDR1 is LGHNA and CDR2 is YNFKEQ in the germline V gene. The V and J ends lost 0 bases and 2 bases, in that order; junction bases with no gene match: 1. The chain's CDR3 is CASSQDRGPGANVLTF. CDR3 DNA sequence: TGTGCCAGCAGCCAAGATAGGGGGCCTGGGGCCAACGTCCTGACTTTC.

The CDR3 sequence: CASSLSDVGSNYEQYF. In DNA form, the CDR3 reads TGTGCCAGCAGTTTATCAGATGTGGGCAGCAACTACGAGCAGTACTTC. The chain is built from TRBV27 and TRBJ2-7; D not resolved. V was trimmed by 0 bases and J by 3 bases, leaving 15 bases between them. Germline values: CDR1 MNHEY, CDR2 SMNVEV (reference sequence). The CDR3 has 16 residues.

The gene calls are TRBV2 and TRBJ2-1, with 9 bases aligning to TRBD2. Germline V lookup: CDR1 SNHLY, CDR2 FYNNEI. V shed 7 bases and J 12 bases; nucleotides not matched to a gene: 7. The CDR3 is made up of 12 amino acids. The CDR3 sequence is CASMASGMVQFF. The DNA for the CDR3 is TGTGCCAGCATGGCTAGCGGGATGGTGCAGTTCTTC. Using reference TRBV2 and TRBJ2-1 for the parts outside the CDR3, the full variable domain is EPEVTQTPSHQVTQMGQEVILRCVPISNHLYFYWYRQILGQKVEFLVSFYNNEISEKSEIFDDQFSVERPDGSNFTLKIRSTKLEDSAMYFCASMASGMVQFFGPGTRLTVL.

V and J are TRBV30 and TRBJ2-5, with D possibly matching TRBD1 (6 bases). Trimming removed 0 bases from V and 5 bases from J, with 16 bases in between. The germline V gene has CDR1 GTSNPN and CDR2 SVGIG (reference sequence). This CDR3 is built from 15 residues. This CDR3 is CAWSVQGSRGETQYF. CDR3 DNA sequence: TGTGCCTGGAGTGTCCAGGGTTCGAGGGGGGAGACCCAGTACTTC. The whole variable domain, filled in from reference TRBV30 and TRBJ2-5, reads SQTIHQWPATLVQPVGSPLSLECTVEGTSNPNLYWYRQAAGRGLQLLFYSVGIGQISSEVPQNLSASRPQDRQFILSSKKLLLSDSGFYLCAWSVQGSRGETQYFGPGTRLLVL.

The V call is TRBV7-8, the J call TRBJ2-7, with 9 bases that match TRBD2. Germline V lookup: CDR1 SGHVS, CDR2 FQNEAQ. This CDR3 is 14 amino acids long. J lost 4 bases, V lost 5 bases, and 6 bases had no gene match. CDR3 in DNA: TGTGCCAGCAGCCCTAGCGGGAAAGCTTACGAGCAGTACTTC. It is translated as CASSPSGKAYEQYF.

The chain is built from TRBV28 and TRBJ2-3; 11 nucleotides align to TRBD2. The CDR3 is 15 residues long. Germline-derived CDR1 and CDR2 are MDHEN and SYDVKM. Trimming cost V 3 bases and J 5 bases; bases outside gene matches: 4. The CDR3 is CASSLSGLAGDTQYF. In DNA form, the CDR3 reads TGTGCCAGCAGTTTGAGTGGACTAGCGGGAGATACGCAGTATTTT. Variable domain in full (rest from reference TRBV28 and TRBJ2-3): DVKVTQSSRYLVKRTGEKVFLECVQDMDHENMFWYRQDPGLGLRLIYFSYDVKMKEKGDIPEGYSVSREKKERFSLILESASTNQTSMYLCASSLSGLAGDTQYFGPGTRLTVL.

This chain joins TRBV5-5 and TRBJ1-3; no definite D call. This CDR3 has 16 amino acids. The V and J ends lost 0 bases and 0 bases respectively, with 10 bases between them. The germline V gene encodes CDR1 SGHKS and CDR2 YYEKEE (reference sequence). The CDR3 loop is CASSLAGLSSGNTIYF. DNA of the CDR3: TGTGCCAGCAGCTTGGCTGGACTGAGCTCTGGAAACACCATATATTTT.

This rearrangement joins TRBV2 to TRBJ2-4, with D possibly TRBD1 on 7 matching bases. CDR1 and CDR2 (germline): SNHLY, FYNNEI. The CDR3 runs to 13 residues. The V end lost 4 bases, the J end lost 7 bases, and 11 bases lay between the germline ends. DNA for the CDR3: TGTGCCAGCAGTGCGCAGGGGGGTAACATTCAGTACTTC. Protein: CASSAQGGNIQYF.

This chain links TRBV11-2 with TRBJ2-2; the D gene is possibly TRBD2 (7 bases). The CDR3 runs 15 residues. The germline V gene encodes CDR1 SGHAT and CDR2 FQNNGV. Trimming took 5 bases from V and 6 from J, leaving 16 bases between them. The CDR3 DNA reads TGTGCCAGCAGCCAACGGGGGGCGTTGGCCGGGGAGCTGTTTTTT. Translating it yields CASSQRGALAGELFF. The full variable domain, its missing parts supplied by reference TRBV11-2 and TRBJ2-2, is EAGVAQSPRYKIIEKRQSVAFWCNPISGHATLYWYQQILGQGPKLLIQFQNNGVVDDSQLPKDRFSAERLKGVDSTLKIQPAKLEDSAVYLCASSQRGALAGELFFGEGSRLTVL.

V usage is TRBV29-1 and J usage is TRBJ2-7, with 12 bases aligning to TRBD2. V dropped 2 bases and J dropped 2; count of bases not matched to a gene: 10. The germline gives CDR1 SQVTM, CDR2 ANQGSEA. The length of the CDR3 is 17 residues. CDR3 amino acids: CSVERSGLAGRTYEQYF. CDR3 DNA: TGCAGCGTTGAACGCTCTGGACTAGCGGGAAGAACCTACGAGCAGTACTTC.

V gene TRBV10-1 combines with J gene TRBJ2-3; no firm D call. Trimming shortened V by 0 bases and J by 4 bases, and 8 bases separated the two germline ends. This CDR3 is 14 amino acids long. Germline assignment: CDR1 WNHNN and CDR2 SYGVQD (reference sequence). For the CDR3, the DNA is TGCGCCAGCAGTGAGTCGCGGTTTGCAGATACGCAGTATTTT. Protein product: CASSESRFADTQYF.

The chain employs TRBV6-5 and TRBJ2-7; a possible D gene is TRBD2 (5 bases). Germline V gives CDR1 MNHEY, CDR2 SVGAGI. The V and J ends lost 7 bases and 1 base respectively, with 8 bases between them. This CDR3 region has 12 residues. The CDR3 reads CASTSGSYEQYF. The CDR3 bases are TGTGCCAGCACGAGCGGTTCCTACGAGCAGTACTTC.

This clone is a singleton in its sample. The chain links TRBV19 to TRBJ1-1, with D hard to call. CDR3 size: 15 residues. Trimming removed 6 bases at V and 0 bases at J, with 14 bases between. Germline V gene data show CDR1 as LNHDA and CDR2 as SQIVND (reference sequence). In DNA form, the CDR3 reads TGTGCCAGTAGCAGGACGGCGGGTATGAACACTGAAGCTTTCTTT. Translation gives CASSRTAGMNTEAFF.

V gene TRBV7-3 combines with J gene TRBJ2-7; 11 bases map to TRBD1. The CDR3 contains 15 residues. CDR1 SGHTA and CDR2 FQGTGA come from the germline V gene. V was clipped by 5 bases and J by 4 bases; unmatched bases: 7. The CDR3 nucleotides read TGTGCCAGCAGCCTCGGGACAGGGGGTAGTTACGAGCAGTACTTC. It yields the protein CASSLGTGGSYEQYF.